This T cell receptor (beta chain) was sequenced during a study of blood T cell repertoires in COVID-19. Study information: COVID-19 samples, acute and convalescent, were from the United States, Italy and Spain.

The participants were between about 18 and 90 years old and came from about two dozen US areas. Membership in each cohort depended on participant-reported clinical history. Here immunoSEQ multiplex PCR was the method, and the copy in TCRdb shows in-frame clones only, minus some. The sample lists around 230,000 clones, roughly 90% occurring once. This CDR3 region has 15 residues. V lost 5 bases, J lost 10 bases, and 22 bases lay in between. The V gene's germline CDR1 is PRHDT and CDR2 FYEKMQ (reference sequence). The chain is built from TRBV13 and TRBJ2-3; D perhaps matches TRBD1 (6 bases). Sample: PBMCs or T cells enriched from blood (not recorded which). This sequence originates from a middle-aged woman with acute COVID-19. CDR3 region: CASSDGQTAIDPQYF. DNA of the CDR3: TGTGCCAGCAGCGACGGACAGACAGCAATTGATCCGCAGTATTTT.